This is a list of T cell receptor beta chains from one sample in a study of cytomegalovirus exposure and HLA in healthy donors. Repertoires were generated with immunoSEQ multiplex PCR, while TCRdb's copy carries only in-frame clones and drops some. The data show 85,000 to 100,000 clones, around nine tenths seen once. Sequencing used PBMCs. These receptors were taken from a young man in good health and CMV-seropositive. Each CDR3 is given with its conserved first and last residue. The D gene is left open where the match is weak.

j_gene	v_gene	d_gene	CDR3nt	CDR3aa
TRBJ2-1	TRBV5-4	TRBD2	TGTGCCAGCAGCTGGGGGGGACTAGCGGGAACCTCCTACAATGAGCAGTTCTTC	CASSWGGLAGTSYNEQFF
TRBJ2-7	TRBV6-1	.	TGTGCCAGCAGTGAAGGCATGAGAGCCGAGCAGTACTTC	CASSEGMRAEQYF
TRBJ2-7	TRBV6-5	.	TGTGCCAGCAGTTACAAGGGGTGGGAGCAGTACTTC	CASSYKGWEQYF
TRBJ1-4	TRBV5-1	.	TGCGCCAGCAGTCCGACAGGAGGTAATGAAAAACTGTTTTTT	CASSPTGGNEKLFF
TRBJ2-1	TRBV29-1	.	TGCAGCGTTTTGGAGAATGAGCAGTTCTTC	CSVLENEQFF
TRBJ2-1	TRBV2	.	TGTGCCAGCAGCGCGGGACAGCCCCCTGGTAGTGAGCAGTTCTTC	CASSAGQPPGSEQFF
TRBJ1-2	TRBV6-1	TRBD1	TGTGCCGGTAATACAGGGGACCTTGACTATGGCTACACCTTC	CAGNTGDLDYGYTF
TRBJ2-5	TRBV30	TRBD2	TGTGCCTGGAGGGAGTACCGGGGGGGGCCTCCCCAAGAGACCCAGTACTTC	CAWREYRGGPPQETQYF
TRBJ1-4	TRBV4-2	TRBD1	TGTGCCAGCAGCATACCCGGGACAGGCCTTGAAAAACTGTTTTTT	CASSIPGTGLEKLFF
TRBJ2-3	TRBV7-8	.	TGTGCCAGCAGCTTACGTGTAGATACGCAGTATTTT	CASSLRVDTQYF
TRBJ1-1	TRBV27	.	TGTGCCAGCGCCTCACAGGGTGAAAGGAACACTGAAGCTTTCTTT	CASASQGERNTEAFF
TRBJ2-2	TRBV5-1	TRBD2	TGCGCCAGCAGCTCCTATCGGACTAGCGGGAGGACCGGGGAGCTGTTTTTT	CASSSYRTSGRTGELFF
TRBJ2-4	TRBV27	TRBD1	TGTGCCAGCAGGGGACAGGGCCCGTGGGACATTCAGTACTTC	CASRGQGPWDIQYF